This TCR beta chain was sequenced in a study of cytomegalovirus exposure and HLA in healthy donors. Whole-study context: A data release that came early held about 89 million unique TCRs from HLA-typed donors. Whole-study findings and limits: It was reported that the classifier diagnosed cytomegalovirus status with high specificity and sensitivity in both the original and validation cohorts.

A note on this clone: Its antigen is not identified.

Primers for the PCR totalled 60 Vbeta and 13 Jbeta. Using immunoSEQ multiplex PCR, the repertoire was profiled, and TCRdb retains in-frame clones only, with some absent. In the table there are 97,000 or so clones, about 60% of which are singletons. The V and J ends lost 4 bases and 4 bases, in that order; junction bases with no gene match: 7. Germline V lookup: CDR1 SGHVS, CDR2 FQNEAQ. This CDR3 comprises 15 residues. This receptor was taken from a human donor in good health. The J gene is TRBJ2-1, the V gene TRBV7-8; TRBD2 matches 7 bases. The material sequenced was PBMCs. The CDR3 here is CASSSAGTTYNEQFF. As DNA, the CDR3 is TGTGCCAGCAGCTCCGCCGGGACTACATACAATGAGCAGTTCTTC. Full variable domain (missing parts from reference TRBV7-8 and TRBJ2-1): GAGVSQSPRYKVAKRGQDVALRCDPISGHVSLFWYQQALGQGPEFLTYFQNEAQLDKSGLPSDRFFAERPEGSVSTLKIQRTQQEDSAVYLCASSSAGTTYNEQFFGPGTRLTVL.